This TCR beta chain was retrieved from a study of shared clonotypes between healthy human individuals. Produced via immunoSEQ multiplex PCR; TCRdb's table is partial and in-frame only. The sample carries some 690,000 clones, 90% recorded once. CDR1 LGHNA and CDR2 YNFKEQ come from the germline V gene. This CDR3 is built from 14 residues. V shed 0 bases and J shed 11 bases, with 16 bases lying between them. Concerning this clone itself: The antigen is unknown.

Overall study results and limits: Only blood was sampled, and tissue TCR repertoires likely differ from blood ones.

The rearrangement links TRBV4-2 to TRBJ1-1; D call uncertain. The specimen sequenced was memory CD8+ T cells from PBMCs. The subset: CD45RO+ cells pooled with CCR7-negative TemRA cells. This clonotype originated in a man younger than 35 in good health. Some clones in this sample may be carry-over from other donors' samples. Here the CDR3 reads CASSQDGAGYDAFF. The CDR3 DNA reads as TGTGCCAGCAGCCAAGATGGTGCCGGGTATGACGCTTTCTTT.